The clone carrying this T cell receptor beta chain was seen more than once but under ten times. Its specificity is not known. Library preparation (for TCRbeta) was performed with unique molecular identifiers. TCRdb itself ran the PCR reads through MiXCR, one entry per CDR3 protein. The data hold roughly 200,000 distinct CDR3 sequences, with 9.5% to 13% observed a single time. These data originate in a study of T-cell reconstitution after alpha-beta-depleted transplantation in children. Germline V gene lookup returns CDR1 SNHLY and CDR2 FYNNEI. The CDR3 contains 14 residues. V lost 8 bases and J lost 9, with 20 bases in between. Broader study findings: Reportedly, roughly two months post-transplant, alpha-beta T cells arose from several hundred expanded graft clones. Hyperexpanded clones declined; after one year, newly produced T cells mostly supplied diversity.

The genes are TRBV2 and TRBJ2-1; tentatively, D is TRBD2 (8 bases). Sequences were derived from PBMCs, sampled before TCRalphabeta/CD19-depleted stem cell transplant. This clonotype was sampled from a child under three years old with acute myeloid leukemia, due to receive a stem cell transplant. The CDR3 reads CASLREGAGGEQFF. In DNA, the CDR3 is TGTGCCAGCCTTCGGGAGGGGGCAGGCGGTGAGCAGTTCTTC.